Presented here are 4 T cell receptor beta chains from one specimen sequenced in a study of cytomegalovirus exposure and HLA in healthy donors. Amplification used 60 Vbeta primers and 13 Jbeta primers. Here immunoSEQ multiplex PCR was the method, and the copy in TCRdb shows in-frame clones only, minus some. The data hold about 140,000 clones, with 60% to 80% observed a single time. The sample consisted of PBMCs. The origin of the receptors is a woman in her thirties or forties in good health and CMV-seronegative.

In nucleotides, the CDR3 is TGCGCCAGCAGCTCTGAAGGGGGTTTGGTAAACACCATATATTTT. Translation gives CASSSEGGLVNTIYF. This chain joins TRBV5-1 and TRBJ1-3; a possible D gene is TRBD1 (6 bases). Per the germline V gene, CDR1 is SGHRS and CDR2 is YFSETQ. The CDR3 consists of 15 residues. V shed 3 bases and J shed 6 bases, with 16 bases lying between them.

This chain joins TRBV6-1 and TRBJ1-1; 7 nucleotides agree with TRBD1. Germline V gives CDR1 MNHNS, CDR2 SASEGT. The V gene end was trimmed by 8 bases and the J gene end by 5 bases; junction bases not matched to a gene: 5. CDR3 length equals 12 residues. In DNA, the CDR3 is TGTGCCAGCGGGACAGCGTCGACTGAAGCTTTCTTT. Protein: CASGTASTEAFF.

In its sample, this clone was seen a few times. The CDR3 sequence: CASSYGGDYGYTF. CDR3 in DNA: TGTGCCAGCAGTTACGGGGGGGACTATGGCTACACCTTC. The chain combines TRBV6-6 with TRBJ1-2; D may be TRBD1 (5 bases). The CDR3 sequence is 13 residues long. The V gene lost 2 bases and the J gene lost 3 bases, with 7 bases spanning the gap. Germline CDR1 is MNHNY and CDR2 is SVGAGI (reference sequence).

CDR3 bases: TGTGCCATCAGTAGAGACAGGGAAGTACAAGAGACCCAGTACTTC. Amino acid sequence: CAISRDREVQETQYF. The gene calls are TRBV10-3 and TRBJ2-5, with TRBD1 matching 7 bases. Germline V gene data show CDR1 as ENHRY and CDR2 as SYGVKD. The CDR3 consists of 15 residues. Unmatched junction bases numbered 8, after V lost 5 bases and J lost 2 bases.